Here is one T cell receptor beta chain with its context. Sequencing used immunoSEQ multiplex PCR; TCRdb keeps in-frame clones, though not all of them. The sample holds fewer than 450,000 clones; around 89% are singletons and the top ten take roughly 1.2%. V was clipped by 2 bases and J by 4 bases, with 8 bases between them. Germline V gene lookup returns CDR1 MDHEN and CDR2 SYDVKM. The CDR3 length is 13 residues. Everyone who took part was 18 to 89 years old, and they came from over 20 US areas. Cohort 3 donors were reported recovered after two negative PCRs, clearance, or symptom resolution. This entry belongs to a study of blood T cell repertoires in COVID-19. In the study overall: Sites in the United States, Italy and Spain provided acute and convalescent COVID-19 samples. PBMCs, B-cell-depleted T cells, or T cells provided the cDNA or gDNA that made up the material.

The chain joins TRBV28 to TRBJ1-2; D gene unclear. The specimen sequenced was PBMCs or T cells enriched from blood (not recorded which). The sequence was collected from a woman aged 18-35 years who had recovered from COVID-19. The CDR3, as DNA: TGTGCCAGCAGTTTAGGGCGTCCCTATGGCTACACCTTC. It is translated as CASSLGRPYGYTF.